Here is one T cell receptor beta chain with its context. No cognate antigen has been identified for it. No base quality values were provided; no much bigger clone lies one nucleotide off. V lost 3 bases and J lost 6 bases; the stretch between them is 14 bases long. Via the germline V gene (reference sequence), CDR1 is DFQATT and CDR2 SNEGSKA. There are 14 amino acids in the CDR3, from cysteine to phenylalanine inclusive. Of all the DNA, just the CDR3 is kept, 42 bases in frame from base 1. Ficoll-Paque density gradient centrifugation was the method used to isolate PBMCs. This entry belongs to a study of T-cell memory formation after mild COVID-19 (dated by TCRdb to 2020 to 2023). Notes on the research overall: Most TCR sequence clusters were specific to one of the two donors. In a couple of donors, T-cell clones that expanded and contracted after mild COVID-19 were followed by sequencing TCRalpha and TCRbeta repertoires longitudinally. The cohort comprised two young, previously healthy adult volunteers, one female and one male.

The listed sequencing device is Illumina NovaSeq 6000. TCRalpha and TCRbeta cDNA libraries were built by 5'RACE with constant-segment primers, adding sample barcodes and unique molecular identifiers. RNA was extracted from every sample with Trizol reagent. Libraries were amplified in two PCR steps, with a second sample barcode and Illumina TruSeq adapters added in the second step. Sequencing of the libraries was done on an Illumina NovaSeq, producing 2 x 150 bp paired-end reads. The original pipeline was this. With migec v1.2.7, reads were demultiplexed and then collapsed into UMI-guided consensus sequences. Using mixcr v2.1.11, UMI consensuses were aligned to TRA and TRB V and J templates and then assembled into clonotypes. A clonotype was counted as expanded or contracted only when both edgeR and NoisET called the clonotype significant, with the noise models trained on biological replicates. For edgeR calls, the thresholds were a false discovery rate-adjusted p below 0.01 and a log2 fold-change of 1. As an exploratory analysis of dynamics, PCA with hierarchical clustering was applied to max-normalized trajectories of the 1000 most abundant clonotypes. The CD4 or CD8 phenotype of responding clones was assigned using the separately sequenced CD4+ and CD8+ repertoires. TCRdb applied fastp at Q25 and MiXCR to the public reads, then kept only in-frame beta chains. CDR3 protein duplicates are merged, each entry listing the most common genes and DNA. TCRdb, rather than the study authors, made the V and J calls. The sample includes about 160,000 distinct CDR3 sequences, with 30% to 35% observed a single time. Together, the top ten hold around 12% of the sample.

What the research found in general, with its limitations: Clones that contracted from day 15 to 85 showed balanced CD4/CD8 phenotypes, whereas a second wave of clones that expanded from day 15 to 37 leaned towards CD4+. Some responding clones were detected in pre-infection memory, which suggested that pre-existing cross-reactive memory T cells had joined the SARS-CoV-2 response. SARS-CoV-2 specificity was not confirmed for the second-wave clones peaking on day 37. Contracting CD4+ clones appeared mostly in the CM and EM memory subsets, whereas CD8+ clones were enriched in EMRA. The study covered only a couple of mild cases, and larger cohorts including severe cases with pre-infection samples were considered necessary.

What was sequenced was PBMCs or a T cell subset sorted from them (not recorded which). This TCR came from an adult woman who had mild COVID-19 (a few samples of this study predate the infection). The sample titles of this study are shuffled in the database, so cell type and time point are left out; the donor was told from shared clones. The chain is made from TRBV20-1 and TRBJ1-4, with TRBD1 tentatively as D gene (5 bases match). Here the CDR3 is given as CSASRVGEDEKLFF. The nucleotide sequence reads as follows: TGCAGTGCTAGCCGGGTAGGGGAGGATGAAAAACTGTTTTTT.